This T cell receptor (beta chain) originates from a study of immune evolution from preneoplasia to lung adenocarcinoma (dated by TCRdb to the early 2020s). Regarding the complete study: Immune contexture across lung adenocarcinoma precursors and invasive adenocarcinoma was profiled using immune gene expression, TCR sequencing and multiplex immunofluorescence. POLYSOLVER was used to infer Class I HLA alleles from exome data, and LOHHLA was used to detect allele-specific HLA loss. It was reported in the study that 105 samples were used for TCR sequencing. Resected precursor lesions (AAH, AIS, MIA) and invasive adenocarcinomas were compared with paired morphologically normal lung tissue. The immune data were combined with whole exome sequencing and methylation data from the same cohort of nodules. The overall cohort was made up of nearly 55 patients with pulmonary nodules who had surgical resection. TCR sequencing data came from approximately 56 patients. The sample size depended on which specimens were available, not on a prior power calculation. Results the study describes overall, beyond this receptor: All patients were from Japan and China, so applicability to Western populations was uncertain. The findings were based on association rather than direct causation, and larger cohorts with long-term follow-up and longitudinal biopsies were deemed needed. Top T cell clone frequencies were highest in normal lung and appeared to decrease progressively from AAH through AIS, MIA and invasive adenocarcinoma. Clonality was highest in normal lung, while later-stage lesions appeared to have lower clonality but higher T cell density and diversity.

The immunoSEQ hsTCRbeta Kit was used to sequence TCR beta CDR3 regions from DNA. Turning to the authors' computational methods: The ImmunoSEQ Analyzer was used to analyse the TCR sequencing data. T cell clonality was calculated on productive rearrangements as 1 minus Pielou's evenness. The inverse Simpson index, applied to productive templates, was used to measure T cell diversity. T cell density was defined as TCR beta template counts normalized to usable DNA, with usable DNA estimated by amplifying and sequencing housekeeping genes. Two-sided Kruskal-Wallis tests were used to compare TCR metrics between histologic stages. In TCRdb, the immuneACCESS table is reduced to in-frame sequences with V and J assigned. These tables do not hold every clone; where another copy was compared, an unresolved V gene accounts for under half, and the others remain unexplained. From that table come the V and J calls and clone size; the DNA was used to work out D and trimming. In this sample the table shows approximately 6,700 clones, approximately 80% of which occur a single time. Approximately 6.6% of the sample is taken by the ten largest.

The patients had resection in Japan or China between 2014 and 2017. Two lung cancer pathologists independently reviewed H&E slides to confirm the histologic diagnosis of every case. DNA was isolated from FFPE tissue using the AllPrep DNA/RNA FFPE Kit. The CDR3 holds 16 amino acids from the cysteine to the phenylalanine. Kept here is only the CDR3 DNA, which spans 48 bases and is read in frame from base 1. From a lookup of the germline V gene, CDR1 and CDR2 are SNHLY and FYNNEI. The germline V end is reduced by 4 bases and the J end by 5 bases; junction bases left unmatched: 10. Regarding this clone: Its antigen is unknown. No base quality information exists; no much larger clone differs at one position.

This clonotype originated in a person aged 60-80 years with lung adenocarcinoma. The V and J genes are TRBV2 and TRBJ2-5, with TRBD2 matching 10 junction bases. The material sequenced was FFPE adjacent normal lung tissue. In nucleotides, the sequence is TGTGCCAGCAGTGCTGGTCTAGCGGGAGTCGGGGAGACCCAGTACTTC. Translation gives CASSAGLAGVGETQYF.